This T cell receptor beta chain was captured in a study of neurological immune-mediated disorders. The V gene lost 5 bases and the J gene lost 2 bases, with 10 bases spanning the gap. Germline CDR1 and CDR2: SSHAT and FNYEAQ (reference sequence). CDR3 length: 14 residues. The unsorted libraries were made from 2 million PBMCs kept at -80 C. There are many counts of this clonotype. TCRdb re-analysed the 5' RACE reads in MiXCR, keeping a single row per CDR3 protein. Of 55,000 to 70,000 distinct CDR3 sequences in the sample, around 10% were seen once. Sequenced sample: PBMCs. The chain links TRBV7-7 to TRBJ2-1, with D perhaps TRBD2 (5 bases). The TCR originated in a man in his 60s in good health. The CDR3 nucleotides read TGTGCCAGCAGCCCCTCCGGGGCCTACAATGAGCAGTTCTTC. As protein: CASSPSGAYNEQFF.